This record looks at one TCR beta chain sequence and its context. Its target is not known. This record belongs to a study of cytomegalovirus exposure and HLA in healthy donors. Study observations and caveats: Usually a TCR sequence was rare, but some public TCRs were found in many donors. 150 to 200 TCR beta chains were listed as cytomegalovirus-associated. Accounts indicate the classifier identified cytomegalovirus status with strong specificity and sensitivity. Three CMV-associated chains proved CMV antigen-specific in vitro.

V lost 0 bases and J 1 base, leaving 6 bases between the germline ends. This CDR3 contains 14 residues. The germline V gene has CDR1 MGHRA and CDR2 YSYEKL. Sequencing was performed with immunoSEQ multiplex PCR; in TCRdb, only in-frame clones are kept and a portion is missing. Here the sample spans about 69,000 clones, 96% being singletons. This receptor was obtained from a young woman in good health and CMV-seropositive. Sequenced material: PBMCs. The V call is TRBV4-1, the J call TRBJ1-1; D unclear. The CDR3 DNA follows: TGCGCCAGCAGCCAAGATCCGAGGAACACTGAAGCTTTCTTT. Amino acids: CASSQDPRNTEAFF.